This record concerns one TCR beta chain sequence. The target of this receptor is not known. Per-base quality was not reported, and no clone a single base away is much larger than it. The germline V gene yields SGHRS for CDR1 and YFSETQ for CDR2. From its cysteine to its phenylalanine, the CDR3 spans 15 amino acids. Only the CDR3 region is kept as DNA, spanning 45 bases read in frame from base 1. The junction carries 13 bases between V and J, which are trimmed by 0 bases and 4 bases respectively. The data were obtained in a study of shared T cell receptors in the human thymus (dated by TCRdb to the early 2020s). For the study in its entirety: The study investigated the way shared, self-reactive T-cell receptor alpha chains are produced in the human thymus.

Libraries were constructed by the immunoSEQ multiplex PCR assay. TCRdb re-hosts the immuneACCESS table, in-frame sequences only. Its copies lack some clones; in the studies checked, an unresolved V gene accounts for under half of them, and the cause for the rest is not known. This sample lists hundreds of thousands of clones; 88% were detected once. 0.0095% to 0.013% of the sample belongs to the ten largest clones. The sample was also linked to a second study, of human thymus T cells. Reported in the second study: The donors were immunologically healthy infants in Finland who had open corrective cardiac surgery for congenital heart defects. The thymus tissue came from surgical resects taken out during corrective cardiac surgery. Biased V and J gene segment usage appeared to be present in both thymic and peripheral blood repertoires. Highly overlapping thymic TCR repertoires among unrelated individuals were reported in the related research. TCR alpha and beta repertoires from fewer than ten infant thymus samples and a few related peripheral blood samples were characterized in the study. The infant donors were about 6 to 244 days old, and the cohort included more than five males and two females. After being mechanically released from the tissue, thymocytes were kept at -70 degrees C in pellets of roughly 8.5-34 million cells. Genomic DNA was extracted from frozen cell pellets with a QIAsymphony instrument. Using the immunoSEQ multiplex PCR assay, the TCRB and TCRAD loci were amplified from a standardized quantity of quality-controlled genomic DNA. Amplicons spanned the V(D)J region at a length sufficient to cover the CDR3 and identify V and J genes. The amplicons were sequenced on an Illumina platform via the commercial immunoSEQ service. Corrections for primer bias and sequencing errors followed previously described methods, while TCRAD and TCRB definitions were based on the IMGT database. Repertoires were analysed with immunoSEQ Analyzer 3.0 and VDJTools, covering basic statistics, V/J segment usage, diversity estimates, rarefaction and pairwise overlap. Diversity was estimated using the Chao1, ChaoE, Efron-Thisted, Shannon and inverse Simpson indices, and was also estimated on datasets down-sampled to the size of the smallest sample. For repertoire overlap, CDR3 nucleotide sequence, V gene and J gene had to match strictly, and clustering was done by Jaccard-based multidimensional scaling. On average, thymus samples yielded hundreds of thousands of unique TCRB clonotypes, whereas blood samples yielded around 84,000.

The source of this sequence is a boy under two years old with a congenital heart defect. Donor details come from another sample of the same person, matched by shared clones. The material sequenced was thymocytes. In this chain, TRBV5-1 is recombined with TRBJ1-1; possibly the D gene is TRBD1, per 5 matching bases. The bases are TGCGCCAGCAGCTTGGCTGCAGGGAAGTTCACTGAAGCTTTCTTT. This gives the protein CASSLAAGKFTEAFF. With the rest looked up from the reference TRBV5-1 and TRBJ1-1 genes rather than sequenced, the full variable domain is KAGVTQTPRYLIKTRGQQVTLSCSPISGHRSVSWYQQTPGQGLQFLFEYFSETQRNKGNFPGRFSGRQFSNSRSEMNVSTLELGDSALYLCASSLAAGKFTEAFFGQGTRLTVV.